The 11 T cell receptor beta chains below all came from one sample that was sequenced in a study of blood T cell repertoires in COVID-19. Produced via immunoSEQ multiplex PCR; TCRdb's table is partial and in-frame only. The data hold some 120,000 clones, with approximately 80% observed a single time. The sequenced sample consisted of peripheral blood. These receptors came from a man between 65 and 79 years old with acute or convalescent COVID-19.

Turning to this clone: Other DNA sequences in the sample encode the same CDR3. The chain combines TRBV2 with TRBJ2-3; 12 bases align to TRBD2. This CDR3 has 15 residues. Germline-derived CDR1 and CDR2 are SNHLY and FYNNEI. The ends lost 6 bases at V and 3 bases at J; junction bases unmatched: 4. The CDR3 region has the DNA TGTGCCAGCAGGGGGGGGACTAGCGGGACAGATACGCAGTATTTT. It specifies CASRGGTSGTDTQYF.

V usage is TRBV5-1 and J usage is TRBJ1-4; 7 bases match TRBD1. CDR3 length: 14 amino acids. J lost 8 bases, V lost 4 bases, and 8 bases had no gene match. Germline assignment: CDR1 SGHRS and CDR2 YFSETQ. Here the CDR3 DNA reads TGCGCCAGCAGCCGGGACAGCCAAGTCGAAAAACTGTTTTTT. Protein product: CASSRDSQVEKLFF. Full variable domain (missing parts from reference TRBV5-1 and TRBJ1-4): KAGVTQTPRYLIKTRGQQVTLSCSPISGHRSVSWYQQTPGQGLQFLFEYFSETQRNKGNFPGRFSGRQFSNSRSEMNVSTLELGDSALYLCASSRDSQVEKLFFGSGTQLSVL.

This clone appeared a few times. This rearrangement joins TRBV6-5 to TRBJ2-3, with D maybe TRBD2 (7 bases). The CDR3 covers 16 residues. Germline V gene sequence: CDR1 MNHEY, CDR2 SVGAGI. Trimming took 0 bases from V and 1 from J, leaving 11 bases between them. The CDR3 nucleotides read TGTGCCAGCAGTTACTCGAACGGGGGGCGCACAGATACGCAGTATTTT. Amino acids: CASSYSNGGRTDTQYF.

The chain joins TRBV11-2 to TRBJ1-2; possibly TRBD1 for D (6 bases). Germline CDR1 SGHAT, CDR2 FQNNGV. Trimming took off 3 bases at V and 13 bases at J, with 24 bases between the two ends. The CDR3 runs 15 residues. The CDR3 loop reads CASSLYPDRHLEGTF. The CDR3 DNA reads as TGTGCCAGCAGCTTGTACCCTGACAGGCATCTGGAAGGCACCTTC. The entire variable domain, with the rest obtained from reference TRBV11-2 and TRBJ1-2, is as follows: EAGVAQSPRYKIIEKRQSVAFWCNPISGHATLYWYQQILGQGPKLLIQFQNNGVVDDSQLPKDRFSAERLKGVDSTLKIQPAKLEDSAVYLCASSLYPDRHLEGTFGSGTRLTVV.

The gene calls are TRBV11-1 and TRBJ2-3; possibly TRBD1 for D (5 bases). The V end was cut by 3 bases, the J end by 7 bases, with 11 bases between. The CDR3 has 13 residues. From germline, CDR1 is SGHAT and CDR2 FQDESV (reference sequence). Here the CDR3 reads CASSFLRVHTQYF. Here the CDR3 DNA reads TGTGCCAGCAGCTTCCTCAGGGTGCATACGCAGTATTTT.

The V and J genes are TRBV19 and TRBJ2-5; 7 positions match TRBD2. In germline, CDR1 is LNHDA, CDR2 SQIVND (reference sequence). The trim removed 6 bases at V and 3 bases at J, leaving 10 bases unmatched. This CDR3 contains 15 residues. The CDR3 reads CASRGGGAGKETQYF. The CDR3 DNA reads TGTGCCAGTAGGGGCGGGGGAGCCGGAAAAGAGACCCAGTACTTC.

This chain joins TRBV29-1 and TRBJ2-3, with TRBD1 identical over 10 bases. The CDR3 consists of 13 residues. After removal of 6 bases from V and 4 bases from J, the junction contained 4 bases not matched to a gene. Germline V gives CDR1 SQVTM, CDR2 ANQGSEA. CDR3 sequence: CSVATGGADTQYF. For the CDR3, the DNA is TGCAGCGTCGCGACAGGGGGCGCAGATACGCAGTATTTT.

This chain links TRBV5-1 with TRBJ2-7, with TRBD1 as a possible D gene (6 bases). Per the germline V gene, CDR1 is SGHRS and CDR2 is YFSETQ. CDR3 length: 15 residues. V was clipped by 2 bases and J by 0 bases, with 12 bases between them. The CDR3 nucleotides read TGCGCCAGCAGCTTCGGGACACAAGTCTCCTACGAGCAGTACTTC. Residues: CASSFGTQVSYEQYF.

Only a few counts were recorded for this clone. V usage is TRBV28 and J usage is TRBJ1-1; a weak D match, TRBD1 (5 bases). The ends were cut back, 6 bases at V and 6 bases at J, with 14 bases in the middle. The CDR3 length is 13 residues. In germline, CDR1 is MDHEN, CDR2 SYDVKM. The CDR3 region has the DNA TGTGCCAGCAGCTTGAGCGGGGGTGCTGAAGCTTTCTTT. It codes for CASSLSGGAEAFF.

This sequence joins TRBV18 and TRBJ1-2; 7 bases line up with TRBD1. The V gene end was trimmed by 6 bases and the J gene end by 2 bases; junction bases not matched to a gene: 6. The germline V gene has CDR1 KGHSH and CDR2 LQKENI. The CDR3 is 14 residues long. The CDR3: CASSRGQQNYGYTF. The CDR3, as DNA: TGTGCCAGCTCTAGGGGACAGCAAAACTATGGCTACACCTTC.

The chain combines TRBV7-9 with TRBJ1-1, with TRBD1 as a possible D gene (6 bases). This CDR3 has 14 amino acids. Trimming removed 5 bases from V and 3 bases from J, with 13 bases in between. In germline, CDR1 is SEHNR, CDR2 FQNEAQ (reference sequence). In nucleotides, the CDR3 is TGTGCCAGCAGCCATAAGGGGGTGCACACTGAAGCTTTCTTT. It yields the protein CASSHKGVHTEAFF.